The rows below give T cell receptor beta chains drawn from one sample of a study of blood T cells in healthy people across ages. MiXCR, applied by TCRdb to the 5' RACE reads, yields one record per CDR3 protein. This sample carries about 1.1 million distinct CDR3 sequences, roughly two fifths of them seen once, and the ten largest clones take 13%. The sequenced sample was blood. These receptors all come from a man aged 18 to 35 in good health. Each CDR3 is given with its conserved first and last residue. D genes are given only for firm matches. Clone size, where shown, is once, few, many, or a class for clones that have expanded.

CDR3nt,CDR3aa,abundance,d_gene,v_gene,j_gene
TGTGCCAGCAGCCCCGGACAGGGGAGCTTCTACAATGAGCAGTTCTTC,CASSPGQGSFYNEQFF,-,TRBD1,TRBV9,TRBJ2-1
TGTGCCAGCAGTGGACCTAGCGGGGGGACTAGCACAGATACGCAGTATTTT,CASSGPSGGTSTDTQYF,-,TRBD2,TRBV6-1,TRBJ2-3
TGTGCCAGCAGCTTTAGGGAAGAGGGGGCTGCCTATGGCTACACCTTC,CASSFREEGAAYGYTF,-,TRBD1,TRBV7-9,TRBJ1-2
TGTGCCAGCAAAATGGACGGAGGCGGGGGTGAAAAACTGTTTTTT,CASKMDGGGGEKLFF,many,-,TRBV2,TRBJ1-4
TGTGCCAGCAGGAACCCCATCGACAGCGGCTACACCTTC,CASRNPIDSGYTF,few,-,TRBV6-1,TRBJ1-2
TGTGCCAGCAGCGACGGGGGGCTCGGCCGGAATGGCTACACCTTC,CASSDGGLGRNGYTF,few,-,TRBV5-6,TRBJ1-2
TGTGCCAGCAGTGAGACGGGCGTAAATAATGAAAAACTGTTTTTT,CASSETGVNNEKLFF,few,-,TRBV2,TRBJ1-4
TGCGCCAGCAGCCAAGAATGGGATGAGCGTGGCTACACCTTC,CASSQEWDERGYTF,few,-,TRBV4-1,TRBJ1-2
TGTGCCAGCAGCTTAATGCGGGGGAGTTACAATGAGCAGTACTTC,CASSLMRGSYNEQYF,-,TRBD2,TRBV11-2,TRBJ2-7
TGCAGTGCTGTGACCGGGACCGCCGGCCATTATAATTCACCCCTCCACTTT,CSAVTGTAGHYNSPLHF,-,-,TRBV20-1,TRBJ1-6
TGTGCCACGGCGTTTGGGACGGGGAACACTGAAGCTTTCTTT,CATAFGTGNTEAFF,once,-,TRBV7-2,TRBJ1-1
TGTGCCAGCAGCCAAATTTCAGGGGTCGATGCCACTGAAGCTTTCTTT,CASSQISGVDATEAFF,-,-,TRBV4-2,TRBJ1-1
TGTGCCAGCAGACCCTTCTCTAGCGGGGGGGTCACCGGGGAGCTGTTTTTT,CASRPFSSGGVTGELFF,once,TRBD2,TRBV27,TRBJ2-2
TGTGCCAGCAGTGCGTTCCCCGAGGAGGGCTACACCTTC,CASSAFPEEGYTF,-,-,TRBV12-3/TRBV12-4,TRBJ1-2
TGTGCCAGCAGTACTGGGCAGGGACACTATGGCTACACCTTC,CASSTGQGHYGYTF,few,-,TRBV12-3/TRBV12-4,TRBJ1-2
TGCAGCGTTGAACTAACAGGCGTTGCAACTAATGAAAAACTGTTTTTT,CSVELTGVATNEKLFF,few,-,TRBV29-1,TRBJ1-4
TGTGCCAGCAGCTTAGAAGGCAGCGATCTCTACGAGCAGTACTTC,CASSLEGSDLYEQYF,-,-,TRBV7-6,TRBJ2-7
TGCAGTGCTAGAGATCCAGGGGGCGCGGGGTATGGCTACACCTTC,CSARDPGGAGYGYTF,few,TRBD1,TRBV20-1,TRBJ1-2